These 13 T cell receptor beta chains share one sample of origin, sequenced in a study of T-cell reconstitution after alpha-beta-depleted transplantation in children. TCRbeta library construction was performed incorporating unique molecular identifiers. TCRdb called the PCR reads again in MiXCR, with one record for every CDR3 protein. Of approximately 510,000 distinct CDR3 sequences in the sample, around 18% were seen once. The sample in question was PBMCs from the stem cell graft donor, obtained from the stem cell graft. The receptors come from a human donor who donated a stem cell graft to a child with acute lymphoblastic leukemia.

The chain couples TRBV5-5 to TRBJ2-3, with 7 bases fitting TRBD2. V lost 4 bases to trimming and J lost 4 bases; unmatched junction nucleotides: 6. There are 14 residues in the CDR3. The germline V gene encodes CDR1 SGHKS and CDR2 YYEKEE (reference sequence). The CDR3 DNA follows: TGTGCCAGCAGCCTGAGCGGGGTTCCAGATACGCAGTATTTT. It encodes CASSLSGVPDTQYF.

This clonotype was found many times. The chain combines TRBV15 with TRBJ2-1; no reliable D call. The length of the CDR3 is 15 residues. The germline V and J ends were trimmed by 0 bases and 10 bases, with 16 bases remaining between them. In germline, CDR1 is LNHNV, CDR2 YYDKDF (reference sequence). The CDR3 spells CATSRETGASQEQFF. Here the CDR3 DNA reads TGTGCCACCAGCAGAGAAACGGGTGCATCCCAGGAGCAGTTCTTC. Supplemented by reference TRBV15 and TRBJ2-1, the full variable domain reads DAMVIQNPRYQVTQFGKPVTLSCSQTLNHNVMYWYQQKSSQAPKLLFHYYDKDFNNEADTPDNFQSRRPNTSFCFLDIRSPGLGDTAMYLCATSRETGASQEQFFGPGTRLTVL.

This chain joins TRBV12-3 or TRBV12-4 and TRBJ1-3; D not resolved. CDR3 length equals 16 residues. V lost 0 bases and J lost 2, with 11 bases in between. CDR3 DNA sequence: TGTGCCAGCAGTTTAGCCCTCGGAGGAACTGGAAACACCATATATTTT. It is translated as CASSLALGGTGNTIYF.

In nucleotides, the CDR3 is TGTGCCAGCAGTTCCGGGACAGTCCCAACTAATGAAAAACTGTTTTTT. Protein: CASSSGTVPTNEKLFF. The rearrangement uses TRBV12-3 or TRBV12-4 and TRBJ1-4; 7 bases align to TRBD1. CDR3 size: 16 residues. V dropped 4 bases and J dropped 0; count of bases not matched to a gene: 5.

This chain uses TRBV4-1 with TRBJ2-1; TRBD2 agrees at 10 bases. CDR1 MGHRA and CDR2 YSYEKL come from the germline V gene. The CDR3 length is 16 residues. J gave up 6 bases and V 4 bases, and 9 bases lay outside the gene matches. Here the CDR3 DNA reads TGCGCCAGCAGCCTTCGACGGACTAGCGGTGCCAATGAGCAGTTCTTC. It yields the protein CASSLRRTSGANEQFF.

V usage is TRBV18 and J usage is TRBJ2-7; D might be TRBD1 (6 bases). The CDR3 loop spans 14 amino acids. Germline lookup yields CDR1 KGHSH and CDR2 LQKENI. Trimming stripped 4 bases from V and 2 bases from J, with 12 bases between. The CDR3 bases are TGTGCCAGCTCACAACCGACAGGCCCCTACGAGCAGTACTTC. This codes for CASSQPTGPYEQYF.

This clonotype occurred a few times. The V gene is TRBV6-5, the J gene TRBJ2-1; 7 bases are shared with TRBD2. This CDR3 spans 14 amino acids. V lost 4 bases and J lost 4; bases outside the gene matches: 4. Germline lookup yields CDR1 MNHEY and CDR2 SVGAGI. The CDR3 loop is CASSWREGYNEQFF. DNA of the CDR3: TGTGCCAGCAGTTGGAGGGAGGGGTACAATGAGCAGTTCTTC.

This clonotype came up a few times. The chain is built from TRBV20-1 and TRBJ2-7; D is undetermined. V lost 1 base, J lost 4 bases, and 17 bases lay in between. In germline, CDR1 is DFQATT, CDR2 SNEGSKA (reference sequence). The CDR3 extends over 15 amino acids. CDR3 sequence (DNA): TGCAGTGCTAGAGGTTGGGCAGAGCGAGATTACGAGCAGTACTTC. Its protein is CSARGWAERDYEQYF.

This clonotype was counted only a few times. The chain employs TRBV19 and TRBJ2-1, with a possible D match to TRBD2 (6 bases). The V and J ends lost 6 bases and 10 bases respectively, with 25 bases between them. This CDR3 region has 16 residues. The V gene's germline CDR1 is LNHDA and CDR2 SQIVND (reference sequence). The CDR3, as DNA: TGTGCCAGTAGAAGCGACCAGGCGGGGAGCTTCGGGGAGCAGTTCTTC. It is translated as CASRSDQAGSFGEQFF.

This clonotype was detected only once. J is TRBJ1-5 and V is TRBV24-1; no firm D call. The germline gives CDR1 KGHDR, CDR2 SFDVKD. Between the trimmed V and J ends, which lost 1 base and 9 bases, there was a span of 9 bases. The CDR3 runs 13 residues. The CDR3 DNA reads TGTGCCACCAGTGATTTTAAAGGTTGGCCCCAGCATTTT. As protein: CATSDFKGWPQHF.

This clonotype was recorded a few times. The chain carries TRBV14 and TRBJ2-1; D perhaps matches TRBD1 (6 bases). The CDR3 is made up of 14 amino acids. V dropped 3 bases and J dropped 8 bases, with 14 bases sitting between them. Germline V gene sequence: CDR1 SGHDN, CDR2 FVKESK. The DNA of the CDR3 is TGTGCCAGCAGCCATTCCTACAGGGCACATGAGCAGTTCTTC. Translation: CASSHSYRAHEQFF.

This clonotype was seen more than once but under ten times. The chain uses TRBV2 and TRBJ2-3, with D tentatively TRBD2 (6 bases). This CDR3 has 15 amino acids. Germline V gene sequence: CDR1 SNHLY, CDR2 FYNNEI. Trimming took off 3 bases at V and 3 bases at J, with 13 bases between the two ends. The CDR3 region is CASSDERVLTDTQYF. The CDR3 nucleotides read TGTGCCAGCAGTGATGAGCGGGTTCTGACAGATACGCAGTATTTT.

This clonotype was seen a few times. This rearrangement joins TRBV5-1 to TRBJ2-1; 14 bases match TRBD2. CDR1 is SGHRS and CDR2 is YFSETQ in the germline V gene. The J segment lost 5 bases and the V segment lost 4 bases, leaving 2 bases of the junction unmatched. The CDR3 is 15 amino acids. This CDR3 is CASSPTSGRDNEQFF. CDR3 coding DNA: TGCGCCAGCAGCCCGACTAGCGGGAGGGACAATGAGCAGTTCTTC. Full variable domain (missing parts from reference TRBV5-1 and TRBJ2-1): KAGVTQTPRYLIKTRGQQVTLSCSPISGHRSVSWYQQTPGQGLQFLFEYFSETQRNKGNFPGRFSGRQFSNSRSEMNVSTLELGDSALYLCASSPTSGRDNEQFFGPGTRLTVL.